This T cell receptor beta chain is from a study of shared clonotypes between healthy human individuals. Study-level points and caveats: Estimated clonotype richness was generally higher in naive than memory subsets.

Comments on this clone: The target antigen is unknown.

Data came from immunoSEQ multiplex PCR; TCRdb stores just in-frame clones and leaves some out. Among over a million clones, just under 99% were seen once, and the ten largest hold 0.36%. Adult Caucasians living in Nashville, Tennessee made up all of the donors. Trimming at V came to 4 bases and at J to 12 bases, leaving 9 bases not matched to a gene. Germline loops: CDR1 SEHNR, CDR2 FQNEAQ (reference sequence). This CDR3 has 13 amino acids. The chain has TRBV7-9 and TRBJ2-1; 7 nucleotides line up with TRBD1. Sequencing input: naive CD4+ T cells sorted from blood. Subset described: CD45RA+ positively selected. The source of this sequence is a young man in good health. The CDR3 loop is CASSYEGGRGQFF. The CDR3 region has the DNA TGTGCCAGCAGCTACGAAGGGGGCCGAGGGCAGTTCTTC.